One sample yielded the 10 T cell receptor beta chains listed below, sequenced in a study of CD8 T cells in Susac syndrome. Random hexamers were used to reverse transcribe an amount of roughly 0.5 to 1 ug RNA. TCRdb re-derived calls from the immunoSEQ multiplex PCR reads in MiXCR, one entry per CDR3 protein. Of 69,000 or so distinct CDR3 sequences in the sample, roughly 94% were seen once. Sample: CD8+ T cells from PBMCs. The receptors come from a human donor with multiple sclerosis.

This chain joins TRBV9 and TRBJ2-5; perhaps TRBD2 as D (7 bases). Trimming pared 0 bases from V and 2 bases from J, leaving 14 bases between. Germline lookup yields CDR1 SGDLS and CDR2 YYNGEE. The CDR3 is 16 amino acids. The DNA of the CDR3 is TGTGCCAGCAGCGTAGAGGAGGGAGGGGGGCAAGAGACCCAGTACTTC. Amino acids: CASSVEEGGGQETQYF.

The chain uses TRBV30 and TRBJ1-5; no reliable D call. Deletions cut 1 base from V and 1 base from J, with 8 bases between. The CDR3 runs to 14 residues. CDR1 is GTSNPN and CDR2 is SVGIG in the germline V gene (reference sequence). This CDR3 is CAWSGGMSNQPQHF. The CDR3 coding sequence is TGTGCCTGGAGTGGCGGAATGAGCAATCAGCCCCAGCATTTT.

This clonotype was recorded once. J is TRBJ2-1 and V is TRBV5-1; D uncertain. The V gene's germline CDR1 is SGHRS and CDR2 YFSETQ. V shed 0 bases and J shed 9 bases, with 13 bases lying between them. There are 14 residues in the CDR3. The CDR3, as DNA: TGCGCCAGCAGCTTGGCCGATGGACGGGCTGAGCAGTTCTTC. This codes for CASSLADGRAEQFF. The full variable domain, in which reference TRBV5-1 and TRBJ2-1 provide the parts outside the CDR3, is KAGVTQTPRYLIKTRGQQVTLSCSPISGHRSVSWYQQTPGQGLQFLFEYFSETQRNKGNFPGRFSGRQFSNSRSEMNVSTLELGDSALYLCASSLADGRAEQFFGPGTRLTVL.

The V and J genes are TRBV7-9 and TRBJ2-2; 8 bases match TRBD1. The CDR3 sequence is 16 residues long. The germline CDR1 and CDR2 sequences are SEHNR and FQNEAQ (reference sequence). V lost 1 base, J lost 6 bases, and 7 bases stayed unmatched. Here the CDR3 reads CASSLVHRGIAGELFF. CDR3 bases: TGTGCCAGCAGCTTAGTTCACAGGGGGATCGCCGGGGAGCTGTTTTTT. The whole variable domain, filled in from reference TRBV7-9 and TRBJ2-2, reads DTGVSQNPRHKITKRGQNVTFRCDPISEHNRLYWYRQTLGQGPEFLTYFQNEAQLEKSRLLSDRFSAERPKGSFSTLEIQRTEQGDSAMYLCASSLVHRGIAGELFFGEGSRLTVL.

The rearrangement uses TRBV30 and TRBJ2-5, with D tentatively TRBD1 (5 bases). The CDR3 sequence is 13 residues long. V lost 1 base and J lost 5, with 11 bases in between. The germline CDR1 and CDR2 sequences are GTSNPN and SVGIG (reference sequence). Written as DNA, the CDR3 is TGTGCCTGGAGTGATAGGGGAAGTGAGACCCAGTACTTC. Protein: CAWSDRGSETQYF.

This clonotype was seen once. The chain is built from TRBV7-3 and TRBJ2-3; D is ambiguous. CDR1 is SGHTA, CDR2 FQGTGA, per germline. The CDR3 sequence is 14 residues long. Trimming shortened V by 3 bases and J by 0 bases, and 7 bases separated the two germline ends. In DNA, the CDR3 is TGTGCCAGCAGCTTTATGGACAGCACAGATACGCAGTATTTT. Translation: CASSFMDSTDTQYF.

This rearrangement joins TRBV12-3 or TRBV12-4 to TRBJ2-5; 8 nucleotides match TRBD2. The CDR3 consists of 14 residues. J lost 2 bases, V lost 6 bases, and 5 bases had no gene match. This CDR3 is CASSPTSEQETQYF. The CDR3 coding sequence is TGTGCCAGCAGCCCGACTAGCGAACAAGAGACCCAGTACTTC.

The rearrangement uses TRBV12-3 or TRBV12-4 and TRBJ2-3; D might be TRBD1 (6 bases). The CDR3 contains 15 residues. The germline V and J ends were trimmed by 5 bases and 3 bases, with 15 bases remaining between them. The CDR3 DNA reads as TGTGCCAGCAGTCCCGGCGGCAGGGGTACAGATACGCAGTATTTT. It translates to CASSPGGRGTDTQYF.

V is TRBV7-9 and J is TRBJ2-7; no reliable D call. CDR1 and CDR2 from the germline V gene are SEHNR and FQNEAQ (reference sequence). Trimming removed 4 bases from V and 2 bases from J, with 9 bases in between. This CDR3 comprises 13 residues. CDR3 coding DNA: TGTGCCAGCAGCTCAGTGTATGCCTACGAGCAGTACTTC. It translates to CASSSVYAYEQYF. The variable domain in full, with the rest retrieved from reference TRBV7-9 and TRBJ2-7, is DTGVSQNPRHKITKRGQNVTFRCDPISEHNRLYWYRQTLGQGPEFLTYFQNEAQLEKSRLLSDRFSAERPKGSFSTLEIQRTEQGDSAMYLCASSSVYAYEQYFGPGTRLTVT.

The V call is TRBV4-1, the J call TRBJ2-5; D is undetermined. This CDR3 is built from 15 residues. Germline CDR1 is MGHRA and CDR2 is YSYEKL. V lost 0 bases to trimming and J lost 7 bases, with 15 bases between them. The CDR3 DNA is TGCGCCAGCAGCCAAGAATTGGACCTCCTAGGGACCCAGTACTTC. Its protein product is CASSQELDLLGTQYF.